Listed here are 20 T cell receptor beta chains from one sample, sequenced in a study of T cell responses to AZD1222 COVID-19 vaccine (dated by TCRdb to about 2021). This sample's time point label indicates: about 28 days (+/-7) after the second vaccine dose. Libraries came from the immunoSEQ multiplex PCR assay. This is the immuneACCESS table as TCRdb keeps it, with only in-frame sequences that have V and J called. A part of the clones is gone; compared with another copy, unresolved V genes explain less than half, and the rest is unexplained. For this sample the table gives about 150,000 clones, of which about 90% were detected only once. Approximately 5.9% of the sample rests with the top ten. Sequences were derived from peripheral blood, sampled 28 days after the second AZD1222 dose. The receptors stem from an adult who received the AZD1222 COVID-19 vaccine.

The count of this clone is one. V and J are TRBV4-1 and TRBJ2-7; no definite D call. Trimming removed 0 bases from V and 4 bases from J, with 7 bases in between. The CDR3 has 13 residues. Germline V lookup: CDR1 MGHRA, CDR2 YSYEKL. In DNA form, the CDR3 reads TGCGCCAGCAGCCAAGAAGTATCGTACGAGCAGTACTTC. Translating it yields CASSQEVSYEQYF.

The V call is TRBV7-9, the J call TRBJ2-5, with a possible D match to TRBD1 (5 bases). The CDR3 contains 15 residues. Deletions cut 5 bases from V and 2 bases from J, with 15 bases between. The germline V gene has CDR1 SEHNR and CDR2 FQNEAQ (reference sequence). The CDR3 DNA is TGTGCCAGCAGCGGTCGAACAGGCCCGCAAGAGACCCAGTACTTC. Amino acids: CASSGRTGPQETQYF.

This clone has a single count. The rearrangement links TRBV7-2 to TRBJ1-5, with D unresolved. CDR3 size: 13 residues. Trimming took off 5 bases at V and 7 bases at J, with 12 bases between the two ends. In germline, CDR1 is SGHTA, CDR2 FQGNSA. CDR3 DNA: TGTGCCAGCAGCCGGGGAGGCCTGCAGCCCCAGCATTTT. Translated, it gives CASSRGGLQPQHF.

The V gene is TRBV7-9, the J gene TRBJ2-5; 9 positions agree with TRBD2. Per the germline V gene, CDR1 is SEHNR and CDR2 is FQNEAQ (reference sequence). Trimming removed 1 base from V and 1 base from J; junction bases left unmatched: 1. CDR3 length: 15 residues. The CDR3 coding sequence is TGTGCCAGCAGCTTAGGACTAGCGGCCCAAGAGACCCAGTACTTC. This encodes CASSLGLAAQETQYF.

The chain couples TRBV4-1 to TRBJ2-6; D is unclear. V lost 1 base and J 0 bases, leaving 19 bases between the germline ends. In germline, CDR1 is MGHRA, CDR2 YSYEKL. The CDR3 length is 20 residues. The CDR3 nucleotides read TGCGCCAGCAGCCAAGCCCAGGCTAGTAGGGTTGGCTCTGGGGCCAACGTCCTGACTTTC. It encodes CASSQAQASRVGSGANVLTF.

The CDR3 loop is CASSDRWTVDEQYF. The CDR3 DNA is TGTGCCAGCAGTGACCGATGGACAGTCGACGAGCAGTACTTC. The chain joins TRBV6-1 to TRBJ2-7; perhaps TRBD1 as D (6 bases). Germline V gene lookup returns CDR1 MNHNS and CDR2 SASEGT. The CDR3 contains 14 residues. V gave up 3 bases and J gave up 5 bases, with 14 bases separating them.

V gene TRBV27 combines with J gene TRBJ2-3; D is uncertain. Germline V gene data show CDR1 as MNHEY and CDR2 as SMNVEV (reference sequence). The CDR3 runs 16 residues. V lost 5 bases and J 0 bases, leaving 15 bases between the germline ends. The CDR3 spells CASSPWASGSTDTQYF. The CDR3 region has the DNA TGTGCCAGCAGTCCATGGGCCTCCGGGAGCACAGATACGCAGTATTTT.

The chain combines TRBV7-8 with TRBJ1-1; possible D gene TRBD1, 5 bases. V lost 5 bases to trimming and J lost 0 bases, with 19 bases between them. The CDR3 covers 17 residues. CDR1 and CDR2 from the germline V gene are SGHVS and FQNEAQ. The CDR3 DNA sequence: TGTGCCAGCAGCCGGGGTAATAAGGGACTCATGAACACTGAAGCTTTCTTT. Translation gives CASSRGNKGLMNTEAFF.

The rearrangement joins TRBV10-3 to TRBJ1-3; 11 nucleotides align to TRBD1. There are 13 residues in the CDR3. Trimming cost V 10 bases and J 3 bases; bases outside gene matches: 2. The germline CDR1 and CDR2 sequences are ENHRY and SYGVKD. CDR3 in amino acids: CATGQGDGNTIYF. CDR3 DNA sequence: TGTGCCACGGGACAGGGGGATGGAAACACCATATATTTT.

This clone has just one count. The gene calls are TRBV11-1 and TRBJ2-7, with D possibly being TRBD1 or TRBD2 (6 bases each). Trimming shortened V by 5 bases and J by 2 bases, and 16 bases separated the two germline ends. Per the germline V gene, CDR1 is SGHAT and CDR2 is FQDESV (reference sequence). The CDR3 spans 15 residues. Here the CDR3 reads CASSITGAGPYEQYF. The CDR3 nucleotides read TGTGCCAGCAGCATAACGGGGGCGGGACCCTACGAGCAGTACTTC. The complete variable domain, with remaining parts taken from reference TRBV11-1 and TRBJ2-7, reads EAEVAQSPRYKITEKSQAVAFWCDPISGHATLYWYRQILGQGPELLVQFQDESVVDDSQLPKDRFSAERLKGVDSTLKIQPAELGDSAMYLCASSITGAGPYEQYFGPGTRLTVT.

The J gene is TRBJ2-2, the V gene TRBV27, with 10 bases aligning to TRBD1. The CDR3 length is 15 residues. CDR1 and CDR2 (germline): MNHEY, SMNVEV (reference sequence). The V and J ends lost 5 bases and 6 bases, in that order; junction bases with no gene match: 6. The CDR3 DNA is TGTGCCAGCAGTGAAACCGGGACAGGGGCCGGGGAGCTGTTTTTT. Protein sequence: CASSETGTGAGELFF.

V is TRBV24-1 and J is TRBJ1-2; D uncertain. Trimming stripped 3 bases from V and 8 bases from J, with 24 bases between. CDR3 length equals 17 residues. Germline CDR1 is KGHDR and CDR2 is SFDVKD. The CDR3 protein is CATSDRTESAGFGGYTF. The DNA for the CDR3 is TGTGCCACCAGTGATAGGACGGAGTCCGCGGGGTTTGGGGGCTACACCTTC.

The V call is TRBV3-1 (or the pseudogene TRBV3-2), the J call TRBJ1-2, with 7 nucleotides matching TRBD1. The V and J ends lost 4 bases and 4 bases, in that order; junction bases with no gene match: 6. In germline, CDR1 is LGHDT, CDR2 YNNKEL (reference sequence). There are 14 residues in the CDR3. The CDR3, as DNA: TGTGCCAGCAGCCTCAGGGGGAACTTCTATGGCTACACCTTC. Its translation: CASSLRGNFYGYTF.

The genes are TRBV7-9 and TRBJ2-7; D could derive from TRBD1 or TRBD2 (5 bases each). In germline, CDR1 is SEHNR, CDR2 FQNEAQ (reference sequence). Trimming took off 1 base at V and 10 bases at J, with 14 bases between the two ends. The length of the CDR3 is 13 residues. The CDR3 spells CASSLGRTSVQYF. The DNA of the CDR3 is TGTGCCAGCAGCTTAGGGAGGACATCAGTCCAGTACTTC.

This clone has a single count. V gene TRBV9 combines with J gene TRBJ1-4, with D hard to call. Germline CDR1 is SGDLS and CDR2 is YYNGEE. Trimming shortened V by 3 bases and J by 5 bases, and 11 bases separated the two germline ends. This CDR3 has 14 residues. The CDR3 DNA reads as TGTGCCAGCAGCGAGGAGGTTAGAAATGAAAAACTGTTTTTT. Protein sequence: CASSEEVRNEKLFF.

This chain connects TRBV14 to TRBJ2-3, with 8 bases that match TRBD2. Germline V gives CDR1 SGHDN, CDR2 FVKESK. J was trimmed by 4 bases and V by 6 bases; bases with no gene match: 9. The CDR3 extends over 15 amino acids. CDR3 protein: CASRISGSGPDTQYF. CDR3 nucleotides: TGTGCCAGCAGAATCAGCGGGAGTGGCCCAGATACGCAGTATTTT.

CDR3 DNA sequence: TGTGCCATAGCTAGCGGGGATCAAGAGACCCAGTACTTC. Its protein product is CAIASGDQETQYF. This rearrangement joins TRBV12-3 or TRBV12-4 to TRBJ2-5; 9 bases are shared with TRBD2. Trimming at V came to 10 bases and at J to 2 bases, leaving 5 bases not matched to a gene. CDR3 size: 13 residues.

This clone turned up a few times. The chain couples TRBV3-1 (or the pseudogene TRBV3-2) to TRBJ2-7; 9 bases fit TRBD1. CDR1 LGHDT and CDR2 YNNKEL come from the germline V gene (reference sequence). This CDR3 has 15 residues. V lost 1 base, J lost 5 bases, and 6 bases stayed unmatched. This CDR3 is CASSQVPGTGNEQYF. The CDR3 coding sequence is TGTGCCAGCAGCCAAGTCCCCGGGACAGGGAACGAGCAGTACTTC.

This chain links TRBV20-1 with TRBJ1-4; no reliable D call. Trimming took off 3 bases at V and 5 bases at J, with 10 bases between the two ends. The CDR3 sequence is 13 residues long. CDR1 is DFQATT, CDR2 SNEGSKA, per germline (reference sequence). CDR3 region: CSASVIGNEKLFF. DNA for the CDR3: TGCAGTGCTAGTGTCATCGGGAATGAAAAACTGTTTTTT.

The chain joins TRBV24-1 to TRBJ2-1, with a possible D match to TRBD1 (6 bases). The V gene's germline CDR1 is KGHDR and CDR2 SFDVKD. The germline V and J ends were trimmed by 7 bases and 6 bases, with 9 bases remaining between them. CDR3 length equals 12 residues. The CDR3 spells CATSVQGNEQFF. The CDR3, as DNA: TGTGCCACCAGCGTACAGGGCAATGAGCAGTTCTTC.